A single sample gave rise to the 20 T cell receptor beta chains below, sequenced in a study of T-cell reconstitution after alpha-beta-depleted transplantation in children (dated by TCRdb to 2016 to 2018). Libraries came from PCR. Sequencing was performed on an Illumina HiSeq 2500. TCR libraries were prepared with molecular barcoding, using unique molecular identifiers to normalize TCRbeta repertoire quantification. The public sequencing data were trimmed at Q25 with fastp and processed into clonotypes with MiXCR by TCRdb, which kept only in-frame beta chains. All rows with the same CDR3 protein become a single entry with the most common DNA and genes. The sample table holds about 160,000 distinct CDR3 sequences, of which 11% were seen once. Roughly an eighth of the sample rests with the top ten. What the treatment or condition label conveys for this sample: allogeneic hematopoietic cell transplantation with graft depleted of TCRalphabeta T cells and CD19 B cells.

The material was PBMCs, obtained before TCRalphabeta/CD19-depleted stem cell transplant. Receptor source: a boy aged 2 to 10 with acute myeloid leukemia, due to receive a stem cell transplant.

This clonotype was seen many times. The V gene is TRBV5-1, the J gene TRBJ2-3, with 8 bases matching TRBD1. In germline, CDR1 is SGHRS, CDR2 YFSETQ. CDR3 length: 13 amino acids. Trimming cost V 5 bases and J 6 bases; bases outside gene matches: 5. The chain's CDR3 is CASRTGASDTQYF. The CDR3 nucleotides read TGCGCCAGCAGGACAGGGGCTTCGGATACGCAGTATTTT. The complete variable domain, with remaining parts taken from reference TRBV5-1 and TRBJ2-3, reads KAGVTQTPRYLIKTRGQQVTLSCSPISGHRSVSWYQQTPGQGLQFLFEYFSETQRNKGNFPGRFSGRQFSNSRSEMNVSTLELGDSALYLCASRTGASDTQYFGPGTRLTVL.

This clonotype showed up many times. The chain combines TRBV20-1 with TRBJ1-1; D not certain. The CDR3 is 18 residues long. The V and J ends lost 0 bases and 1 base respectively, with 21 bases between them. Germline CDR1 is DFQATT and CDR2 is SNEGSKA (reference sequence). The CDR3 region has the DNA TGCAGTGCTAGAGATCGAAGGCTAGGCGCGTACCGGAACACTGAAGCTTTCTTT. Translation: CSARDRRLGAYRNTEAFF.

This clonotype was picked up many times. The chain carries TRBV15 and TRBJ2-1; D may be TRBD1 (7 bases). Germline lookup yields CDR1 LNHNV and CDR2 YYDKDF (reference sequence). The CDR3 sequence is 15 residues long. The V end lost 3 bases, the J end lost 8 bases, and 17 bases lay between the germline ends. The CDR3: CATSSTRRGHDEQFF. CDR3 DNA: TGTGCCACCAGCAGCACCCGGAGGGGGCACGATGAGCAGTTCTTC.

The rearrangement uses TRBV12-3 or TRBV12-4 and TRBJ1-1; D is unresolved. The CDR3 covers 13 residues. V was shortened by 3 bases and J by 1 base, with 6 bases between the two germline ends. The DNA of the CDR3 is TGTGCCAGCAGTTTTTCAGAGAACACTGAAGCTTTCTTT. As protein: CASSFSENTEAFF.

The genes are TRBV4-1 and TRBJ2-5; D remains unclear. V shed 0 bases and J shed 2 bases, with 7 bases lying between them. Germline V gene sequence: CDR1 MGHRA, CDR2 YSYEKL. This CDR3 has 14 amino acids. CDR3 sequence (DNA): TGCGCCAGCAGCCAAGATCCAGGACAAGAGACCCAGTACTTC. The encoded protein is CASSQDPGQETQYF.

Worth noting for this clonotype: The junction departs from germline at one end; a sequencing error may be responsible. V usage is TRBV5-1 and J usage is TRBJ1-2; no clear D. Per the germline V gene, CDR1 is SGHRS and CDR2 is YFSETQ. The CDR3 has 14 amino acids. CDR3 protein: CASSLGGEEGGDTF. CDR3 DNA sequence: TGCGCCAGCAGCTTGGGGGGTGAAGAGGGTGGCGACACCTTC.

The table lists this clonotype with many counts. The chain uses TRBV12-3 or TRBV12-4 and TRBJ2-4; D ambiguous. The CDR3 spans 14 residues. The V and J ends lost 2 bases and 0 bases respectively, with 5 bases between them. CDR3 DNA sequence: TGTGCCAGCAGTTTATCCGTAGCCAAAAACATTCAGTACTTC. Protein product: CASSLSVAKNIQYF.

This clonotype appeared many times. This chain's CDR3 is CASSLQGPQTEAFF. Written as DNA, the CDR3 is TGTGCCAGCAGTTTACAGGGGCCGCAAACTGAAGCTTTCTTT. This sequence joins TRBV6-5 and TRBJ1-1; TRBD1 matches 7 bases. The CDR3 is made up of 14 amino acids. The V gene's germline CDR1 is MNHEY and CDR2 SVGAGI. J gave up 5 bases and V 4 bases, and 7 bases lay outside the gene matches.

This clonotype was detected ten times or more. This sequence joins TRBV10-3 and TRBJ2-1, with 12 bases aligning to TRBD2. Per germline, CDR1 ENHRY and CDR2 SYGVKD. Trimming removed 3 bases from V and 4 bases from J; junction bases left unmatched: 1. The CDR3 has 15 amino acids. Here the CDR3 reads CAISDGTSGYNEQFF. For the CDR3, the DNA is TGTGCCATCAGTGATGGGACTAGCGGGTACAATGAGCAGTTCTTC.

This clonotype was seen many times. The rearrangement links TRBV4-1 to TRBJ1-1; D is perhaps TRBD1 (5 bases). Trimming took 3 bases from V and 4 from J, leaving 15 bases between them. Germline lookup yields CDR1 MGHRA and CDR2 YSYEKL. The CDR3 has 15 residues. Here the CDR3 reads CASSHDVQGFTEAFF. In nucleotides, the CDR3 is TGCGCCAGCAGCCATGACGTGCAGGGTTTCACTGAAGCTTTCTTT.

This clonotype was seen at least ten times. The chain links TRBV7-3 to TRBJ2-2; 9 nucleotides align to TRBD2. With V trimmed by 5 bases and J by 7 bases, 2 bases remained unmatched. Germline-derived CDR1 and CDR2 are SGHTA and FQGTGA. The CDR3 length is 13 residues. This CDR3 reads CASSVLAGGELFF. The CDR3 nucleotides are TGTGCCAGCAGCGTACTAGCGGGCGGGGAGCTGTTTTTT.

This clonotype was detected many times. The rearrangement joins TRBV4-1 to TRBJ1-5; D ambiguous. In germline, CDR1 is MGHRA, CDR2 YSYEKL. The CDR3 totals 14 residues. Trimming left V 2 bases short and J 4 bases short, with 9 bases between. In DNA form, the CDR3 reads TGCGCCAGCAGCCAAAGCGGGTCGAATCAGCCCCAGCATTTT. The encoded protein is CASSQSGSNQPQHF.

At least ten counts were recorded for this clonotype. The V gene is TRBV29-1, the J gene TRBJ1-1; no definite D call. The V end was cut by 6 bases, the J end by 11 bases, with 13 bases between. The germline V gene encodes CDR1 SQVTM and CDR2 ANQGSEA. The CDR3 spans 10 residues. CDR3 DNA: TGCAGCGTGACCTTTGAGAGGGCTTTCTTT. It specifies CSVTFERAFF. Full variable domain (outside the CDR3, taken from reference TRBV29-1 and TRBJ1-1): SAVISQKPSRDICQRGTSLTIQCQVDSQVTMMFWYRQQPGQSLTLIATANQGSEATYESGFVIDKFPISRPNLTFSTLTVSNMSPEDSSIYLCSVTFERAFFGQGTRLTVV.

This clonotype was recorded at least ten times. The chain couples TRBV3-1 to TRBJ2-2, with no clear D. Germline V CDR1 and CDR2: LGHDT, YNNKEL (reference sequence). The CDR3 contains 14 residues. V gave up 3 bases and J gave up 6 bases, with 11 bases separating them. The CDR3 is CASSHFPDSGELFF. The CDR3 coding sequence is TGTGCCAGCAGCCATTTTCCCGATTCCGGGGAGCTGTTTTTT.

In this sample, this clonotype turned up many times. V usage is TRBV7-8 and J usage is TRBJ1-4; 8 bases fit TRBD1. Trimming at V came to 5 bases and at J to 2 bases, leaving 10 bases not matched to a gene. The CDR3 spans 17 residues. Germline CDR1 reads SGHVS; CDR2 reads FQNEAQ. CDR3 coding DNA: TGTGCCAGCAGCCAGGGGGCGGCCTTCACGACTAATGAAAAACTGTTTTTT. Translation gives CASSQGAAFTTNEKLFF.

This clonotype showed up many times. This sequence joins TRBV29-1 and TRBJ2-3; no firm D call. The germline V gene encodes CDR1 SQVTM and CDR2 ANQGSEA. The CDR3 is made up of 12 amino acids. Trimming pared 7 bases from V and 1 base from J, leaving 9 bases between. The chain's CDR3 is CSGWTGTDTQYF. For the CDR3, the DNA is TGCAGCGGTTGGACGGGCACAGATACGCAGTATTTT.

Many counts were recorded for this clonotype. The chain is built from TRBV12-3 or TRBV12-4 and TRBJ2-3; 8 bases are a match to TRBD2. V lost 9 bases to trimming and J lost 2 bases; unmatched junction nucleotides: 4. The length of the CDR3 is 13 residues. Here the CDR3 DNA reads TGTGCCAGTGTAGCGGGGATCACAGATACGCAGTATTTT. Its translation is CASVAGITDTQYF.

This clonotype was seen repeatedly, ten times or more. This rearrangement joins TRBV29-1 to TRBJ2-1; either TRBD1 or TRBD2 may fit D (5 bases each). Germline CDR1 and CDR2: SQVTM and ANQGSEA. This CDR3 spans 10 amino acids. V was pared by 4 bases and J by 7 bases, with 5 bases between. CDR3 loop: CSVGGNEQFF. CDR3 DNA sequence: TGCAGCGTTGGGGGGAATGAGCAGTTCTTC.

Regarding this clonotype: A much larger clone sits a single nucleotide away, making a read error possible. The chain uses TRBV4-1 and TRBJ1-5; unclear D gene. TRBJ2-3 explains the end of the DNA better; the J call may be wrong. The CDR3 runs to 12 residues. Germline CDR1 and CDR2: MGHRA and YSYEKL. The CDR3 spells CASSSLGQPQYF. The DNA of the CDR3 is TGCGCCAGCAGCTCCTTGGGTCAGCCCCAGTATTTT.

Many counts were recorded for this clonotype. V and J are TRBV20-1 and TRBJ1-5; no definite D call. V was pared by 5 bases and J by 6 bases, with 23 bases between. The CDR3 covers 16 residues. Germline CDR1 DFQATT, CDR2 SNEGSKA (reference sequence). CDR3: CSALRGEGGPGQPQHF. The DNA for the CDR3 is TGCAGTGCTCTCCGCGGGGAAGGAGGTCCGGGTCAGCCCCAGCATTTT.